This T cell receptor (beta chain) was retrieved from a study of response to subunit inactivated influenza vaccine listed by TCRdb under 2018. Looking at the study overall: Deep quantitative profiling of the T cell receptor repertoire was used in the study to follow responses to a trivalent subunit inactivated influenza vaccine.

The investigation overall reported the following: It was suggested by the authors that each seasonal influenza vaccination may recruit only a limited number of new T cells.

The CDR3 starts with the cysteine, ends with the phenylalanine, and has 15 residues. Solely the CDR3 DNA is kept, with 45 bases framed from the first base. V and J lose 3 bases and 0 bases, and a span of 12 bases separates them. The germline V gene specifies SQVTM as CDR1 and ANQGSEA as CDR2. This clonotype came up many times. The antigen it recognizes is unknown. Base quality data are lacking; no much larger clone is found one base away. Library prep was done by RT-PCR. The sequencer was an Illumina HiSeq 2500. The raw public reads went through TCRdb reprocessing: fastp at Q25, MiXCR clone calling, in-frame beta chains kept. Every CDR3 protein is listed once, alongside the most common genes and DNA of its rows. The sample profile shows 150,000 to 200,000 distinct CDR3 sequences; roughly 12% of them were found once. The top ten clones comprise about 31% of the sample. The sample was also linked to a second study, of T cells expressing NK-cell markers. As that second paper reports: TCR beta cDNA libraries were made by 5'RACE template switching that added a universal primer site and unique molecular identifiers. Three sorted T-cell subsets (CD3+CD56+NKG2C+, CD3+CD56+NKG2C- and CD3+CD56-NKG2C+) from fewer than 10 donors had their TCR beta-chain repertoires profiled. Seven of the eight sequenced donors were HCMV-seropositive and one was HCMV-seronegative. In several experiments an anti-gammadeltaTCR antibody was added to restrict sorting to alphabetaTCR-expressing T cells. In 6 or 7 donors, the dominant CD3+CD56+NKG2C+ clonotypes ranked among the top 10 CD8+ clonotypes, making up roughly 1.0-7.0% of CD8+ T cells. Those dominant clonotypes were again the most abundant among CD3+CD56-NKG2C+ cells in four donors, at roughly 28.3-65%. Whether the expanded NKG2C-expressing T cell clones were specific for HCMV antigens was left unclear. The eight sequenced donors were randomly selected healthy volunteers, three men and five women. HCMV-specific IgG was detected in serum with a commercial ELISA kit to determine HCMV serostatus. Ficoll density gradient centrifugation was used to isolate peripheral blood mononuclear cells from blood. CD4+ and CD8+ T cells were isolated from PBMC by magnetic immunoseparation with Miltenyi isolation kits. cDNA synthesis was primed from the TCR beta constant segment and was followed by two successive PCR amplification steps. Sequencing of the libraries produced 2 x 150 bp reads on Illumina HiSeq 2000/2500, MiSeq or NextSeq. MIGEC handled demultiplexing of the reads and grouping by UMI, while MiTCR was used to assemble and quantify clonotypes. Only TCR cDNA sequences supported by at least two reads were kept to exclude erroneous sequences. The tcR package was used for downstream repertoire analysis, and clonotypes were matched across fractions by CDR3 nucleotide sequence plus V segment. VDJmatch was used to annotate antigen specificity against VDJdb, with one amino acid substitution allowed in CDR3.

The receptor was isolated from a man aged 50 to 59 who received an inactivated influenza vaccine. Donor details come from another sample of the same person, matched by shared clones. The rearranged chain carries TRBV29-1 and TRBJ2-1; the D call could be TRBD1 or TRBD2, with each sharing 5 bases. The sample in question was CD8+ T cells sorted from PBMCs, obtained roughly 12 days after vaccination. CDR3 reads: CSVDWGSSSYNEQFF. DNA sequence: TGCAGCGTTGACTGGGGGAGTAGCTCCTACAATGAGCAGTTCTTC.